A selection of T cell receptor beta chains follows, all from one sample in a study of T cells in Graves' hyperthyroidism and ophthalmopathy. Each CDR3 protein gets one entry after TCRdb re-called the multiplex PCR reads with MiXCR. The table lists around 600,000 distinct CDR3 sequences, over 12% of them singletons, with around 7% in the top ten. The sequenced sample consisted of blood. These receptors originate from a woman younger than 30 with Graves' ophthalmopathy. The CDR3 runs from the conserved cysteine through the conserved F or W. The D gene is left open where the match is weak. A row's size may be missing; if present it is once, few, many or a size class.

d_call,clone_size,j_call,v_call,cdr3_nt,cdr3_aa
TRBD1,few,TRBJ1-4,TRBV18,TGTGCCAGCTCACCACGCGCCGGGACAGGGGAAAAACTGTTTTTT,CASSPRAGTGEKLFF
NA,many,TRBJ1-1,TRBV20-1,TGCAGTGCTAGTGCCCCGGCCCCCGGAACTGAAGCTTTCTTT,CSASAPAPGTEAFF
NA,NA,TRBJ1-1,TRBV12-3/TRBV12-4,TGTGCCCTTCTTTTAAGGTCCAACACTGAAGCTTTCTTT,CALLLRSNTEAFF
TRBD1,NA,TRBJ2-2,TRBV7-3,TGTGCCAGCAGCCCCCTAGCAGGGGGCGTTGGAGGCGGGGAGCTGTTTTTT,CASSPLAGGVGGGELFF
TRBD2,many,TRBJ2-3,TRBV2,TGTGCCAGCAGAGAGACTAGCGGGAAAAAAGATACGCAGTATTTT,CASRETSGKKDTQYF
TRBD1,many,TRBJ2-1,TRBV12-3/TRBV12-4,TGTGCCAGCAGGGGCGACAGGGGGCCCTACAATGAGCAGTTCTTC,CASRGDRGPYNEQFF
TRBD1,many,TRBJ1-1,TRBV12-3/TRBV12-4,TGTGCCAGCAGTTTTTCCGCGACAGGGGGCACTGAAGCTTTCTTT,CASSFSATGGTEAFF
NA,few,TRBJ2-3,TRBV19,TGTGCCAGTAGTATATCGGCTACAGATACGCAGTATTTT,CASSISATDTQYF
TRBD2,many,TRBJ2-7,TRBV12-3/TRBV12-4,TGTGCCAGCAGTCCCCCCCTACTAGCGGGATCCATCTACGAGCAGTACTTC,CASSPPLLAGSIYEQYF
NA,many,TRBJ2-7,TRBV6-5,TGTGCCAGCAGTTACTCGACGGGGCCGCAGTACTTC,CASSYSTGPQYF
NA,NA,TRBJ2-6,TRBV19,TGTGCCAGTAGTCCAAGGAAGGGTTTGGATGGGGCCAACGTCCTGACTTTC,CASSPRKGLDGANVLTF
TRBD2,many,TRBJ2-1,TRBV12-3/TRBV12-4,TGTGCCAGCAGTTCGATGGGACTAGCGGGAGGGTACAATGAGCAGTTCTTC,CASSSMGLAGGYNEQFF
NA,many,TRBJ2-7,TRBV5-1,TGCGCCAGCAGCCGGACTGCAAGCTCCTACGAGCAGTACTTC,CASSRTASSYEQYF
TRBD2,NA,TRBJ2-3,TRBV28,TGTGCCAGCAGTTTCCCTAGCGGGAGGAGTGGCACAGATACGCAGTATTTT,CASSFPSGRSGTDTQYF
TRBD1,many,TRBJ1-2,TRBV11-2,TGTGCCAGCAGCTCGGGACAGACCTATGGCTACACCTTC,CASSSGQTYGYTF
NA,many,TRBJ2-1,TRBV9,TGTGCCAGCAGCGTAGCAGGCGGGGTCACCAATGAGCAGTTCTTC,CASSVAGGVTNEQFF
TRBD1,many,TRBJ1-1,TRBV5-1,TGCGCCAGCAGCCTCACCGGGACAGGGTTAACTGAAGCTTTCTTT,CASSLTGTGLTEAFF
NA,NA,TRBJ1-1,TRBV20-1,TGCAGTGCCTATTCGGGATTCACTGAAGCTTTCTTT,CSAYSGFTEAFF
TRBD2,many,TRBJ2-5,TRBV2,TGTGCCAGCAGTGGGGAGCGGGAGGGACAAGAGACCCAGTACTTC,CASSGEREGQETQYF
NA,NA,TRBJ2-1,TRBV5-6,TGTGCCAGCAGCCCGGCCTGGGAGGACAATGAGCAGTTCTTC,CASSPAWEDNEQFF
TRBD1,NA,TRBJ2-1,TRBV6-5,TGTGCCAGCAGTTTGACAGGGCTCGATGAGCAGTTCTTC,CASSLTGLDEQFF
NA,many,TRBJ1-1,TRBV6-2/TRBV6-3,TGTGCCAGCAGTTACTCGGGTCGGACCACTGAAGCTTTCTTT,CASSYSGRTTEAFF
NA,many,TRBJ1-2,TRBV7-2,TGTGCCAGCAACCTGGGGCCTAGCTCTAACTATGGCTACACCTTC,CASNLGPSSNYGYTF
TRBD2,NA,TRBJ2-1,TRBV19,TGTGCCAGTAGTAGGGGAGCGGGAGGATTTTACAATGAGCAGTTCTTC,CASSRGAGGFYNEQFF
NA,few,TRBJ1-2,TRBV11-2,TGTGCCAGCAGTCTAGTCTCGCGGGGCGTCGGCTACACCTTC,CASSLVSRGVGYTF
NA,many,TRBJ1-1,TRBV28,TGTGCCAGCAGTTTATCCGTCATCACTCGAATGAACACTGAAGCTTTCTTT,CASSLSVITRMNTEAFF
NA,few,TRBJ2-2,TRBV5-1,TGCGCCAGCAGCTTGGGAGGCGGCGCGGGGGAGCTGTTTTTT,CASSLGGGAGELFF
NA,many,TRBJ1-2,TRBV29-1,TGCAGCGTTGAGCCTGGGCAGGGTTACATCTACACCTTC,CSVEPGQGYIYTF
NA,NA,TRBJ1-3,TRBV12-3/TRBV12-4,TGTGCCAGCAGCTACACTGGAAACACCATATATTTT,CASSYTGNTIYF
NA,few,TRBJ1-3,TRBV10-3,TGTGCCATCAGTCCGGGACGGGGCTTTACTGGAAACACCATATATTTT,CAISPGRGFTGNTIYF
TRBD2,NA,TRBJ2-1,TRBV12-3/TRBV12-4,TGTGCCAGCAGTTCTCCGGGACTAGCGGGAGGGAATAATGAGCAGTTCTTC,CASSSPGLAGGNNEQFF
TRBD2,many,TRBJ2-1,TRBV7-2,TGTGCCAGCAGCTTAGCGGGAGGGCCGGTCAATGAGCAGTTCTTC,CASSLAGGPVNEQFF